The TCR beta chain described here comes from a study of spatial heterogeneity in lung cancer. Looking at the study overall: Each unique TCR and UMI combination was seen more than ten times on average in raw reads.

In its sample, this clonotype was seen many times. What it binds is not known. Study-level results: Detection of ubiquitous tumor TCRs in blood was higher at resection than follow-up.

Described time point: sample taken at primary tumor resection. Without sorting, whole RNA was sequenced from tumor, nontumor lung or frozen PBMC. Samples were donated by 72 untreated early-stage non-small cell lung cancer patients. Each TCR cDNA molecule bore a unique molecular identifier. Using its own MiXCR run on the 5' RACE reads, TCRdb lists one record per CDR3 protein. The sample shows about 38,000 distinct CDR3 sequences, roughly 7.4% of them seen only once. Germline loops: CDR1 MNHEY, CDR2 SVGAGI. The V and J ends lost 6 bases and 7 bases, in that order; junction bases with no gene match: 7. The CDR3 length is 14 residues.

This chain uses TRBV6-5 with TRBJ2-1; TRBD2 matches 9 bases. Sequencing was performed on PBMCs, taken at surgery. The sequence came from a male donor with early-stage non-small cell lung cancer. CDR3 loop: CASSLAGPLNEQFF. Written as DNA, the CDR3 is TGTGCCAGCAGCCTAGCGGGACCCCTGAATGAGCAGTTCTTC.